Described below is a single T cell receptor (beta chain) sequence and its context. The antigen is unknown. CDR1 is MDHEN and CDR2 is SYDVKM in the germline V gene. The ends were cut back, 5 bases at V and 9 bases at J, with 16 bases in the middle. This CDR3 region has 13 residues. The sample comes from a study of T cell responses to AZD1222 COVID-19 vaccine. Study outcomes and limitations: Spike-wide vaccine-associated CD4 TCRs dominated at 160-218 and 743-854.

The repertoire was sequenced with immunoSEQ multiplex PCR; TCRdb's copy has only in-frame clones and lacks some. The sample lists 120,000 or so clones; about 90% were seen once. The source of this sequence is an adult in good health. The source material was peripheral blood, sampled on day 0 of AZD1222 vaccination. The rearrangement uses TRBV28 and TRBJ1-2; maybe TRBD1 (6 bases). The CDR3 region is CASSLGTQNRYTF. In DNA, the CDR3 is TGTGCCAGCAGTCTCGGGACACAAAATCGCTACACCTTC.